The clone carrying this T cell receptor (beta chain) was counted a few times. Antigen: not known. The entry originates in a study of identical twins. General study findings and limits: It was out-of-frame TCR alpha sharing in monozygotic twins that models underestimated. Analyses based on zero insertions could be partly confounded by invariant MAIT and iNKT cells.

TCRdb analysed the 5' RACE reads with MiXCR anew, one entry per CDR3 protein. The data show a few hundred thousand distinct CDR3 sequences, about 24% seen once. Germline CDR1 LNHNV, CDR2 YYDKDF (reference sequence). V lost 5 bases, J lost 4 bases, and 5 bases stayed unmatched. This CDR3 spans 14 amino acids. The sample also formed part of further work on T cells expressing NK-cell markers. From that report: Specificity for HCMV among expanded NKG2C+ T cell clones was not established.

This clonotype was sampled from a woman between 18 and 30 years old in good health. The chain links TRBV15 to TRBJ2-1, with 7 positions matching TRBD1. The sequencing input was CD4+ T cells sorted from blood. The CDR3 loop reads CATSGPGQYNEQFF. The CDR3, as DNA: TGTGCCACCAGCGGCCCGGGACAGTACAATGAGCAGTTCTTC. Complete variable domain (other parts from reference TRBV15 and TRBJ2-1): DAMVIQNPRYQVTQFGKPVTLSCSQTLNHNVMYWYQQKSSQAPKLLFHYYDKDFNNEADTPDNFQSRRPNTSFCFLDIRSPGLGDTAMYLCATSGPGQYNEQFFGPGTRLTVL.